This T cell receptor (beta chain) derives from a study of human T cells and chemical hapten exposure. For the library, individual cDNA molecules each received unique molecular identifiers. TCRdb fed the RACE reads into MiXCR, producing one record per CDR3 protein. The sample records some 40,000 distinct CDR3 sequences, about 3.7% being singletons. The germline CDR1 and CDR2 sequences are SGDLS and YYNGEE. This CDR3 contains 15 residues. A note on this clonotype: Its target is not known. This clone may be a read error of a much larger clone one base away.

The study's findings and limits: TCRs above 1 in 1000 frequency did not change with DPC sensitization.

Described time point: healthy volunteer bleed at 6 weeks. The starting material, unfractionated whole blood, was used for total RNA extraction. Input material: whole blood. The rearrangement joins TRBV9 to TRBJ2-3; D gene unclear. The receptor comes from a human donor in good health. Some clones in this sample may be carry-over from other donors' samples. CDR3 region: CVSSVATGRTDTQYF. CDR3 DNA: TGTGTCAGCAGCGTAGCTACCGGTAGGACAGATACGCAGTATTTT.